Listed here are 28 T cell receptor beta chains from one sample, sequenced in a study of breast tumors, draining lymph nodes, adjacent tissues. Via MiXCR, TCRdb re-called the multiplex PCR reads, giving one row per CDR3 protein. The table has just under 65,000 distinct CDR3 sequences, approximately 54% seen once. The sample consisted of breast tumor tissue. The receptors stem from a female donor with breast cancer. Some clones in this sample may be carry-over from other donors' samples.

This clonotype was seen at least ten times. This chain uses TRBV5-5 with TRBJ2-5; no clear D gene. The CDR3 length is 14 residues. V lost 2 bases and J 5 bases, leaving 13 bases between the germline ends. The germline CDR1 and CDR2 sequences are SGHKS and YYEKEE (reference sequence). This CDR3 is CASSFSRAWETQYF. CDR3 in DNA: TGTGCCAGCAGCTTTTCTAGGGCCTGGGAGACCCAGTACTTC.

The rearrangement joins TRBV12-3 or TRBV12-4 to TRBJ1-6; D might be TRBD1 (5 bases). Between the trimmed V and J ends, which lost 6 bases and 6 bases, there was a span of 9 bases. The CDR3 spans 13 residues. The CDR3 region has the DNA TGTGCCAGCAGCCTCCAGGGTAATTCACCCCTCCACTTT. It codes for CASSLQGNSPLHF.

This sequence joins TRBV5-6 and TRBJ2-7, with 9 nucleotides matching TRBD1. Germline values: CDR1 SGHDT, CDR2 YYEEEE. J gave up 3 bases and V 3 bases, and 7 bases lay outside the gene matches. The CDR3 loop spans 15 amino acids. CDR3 in DNA: TGTGCCAGCAGCTGGGACAGGGCTCCTTACTACGAGCAGTACTTC. Its protein is CASSWDRAPYYEQYF.

The chain recombines TRBV7-2 with TRBJ2-5, with TRBD2 matching over 11 bases. This CDR3 region has 16 residues. The V gene's germline CDR1 is SGHTA and CDR2 FQGNSA. V was clipped by 6 bases and J by 1 base; unmatched bases: 7. CDR3 in DNA: TGTGCCAGCAGGCCCTCTAGCGGGGGGTTCCAAGAGACCCAGTACTTC. It specifies CASRPSSGGFQETQYF. Based on the CDR3 plus reference TRBV7-2 and TRBJ2-5, the full variable domain is GAGVSQSPSNKVTEKGKDVELRCDPISGHTALYWYRQSLGQGLEFLIYFQGNSAPDKSGLPSDRFSAERTGGSVSTLTIQRTQQEDSAVYLCASRPSSGGFQETQYFGPGTRLLVL.

The rearrangement uses TRBV15 and TRBJ2-3, with 10 bases aligning to TRBD2. V lost 5 bases, J lost 9 bases, and 11 bases stayed unmatched. The CDR3 loop spans 15 amino acids. In germline, CDR1 is LNHNV, CDR2 YYDKDF (reference sequence). The CDR3, as DNA: TGTGCCACCAGCCCTTCTAGCGGGGGCCCCGGAACGCAGTATTTT. Residues: CATSPSSGGPGTQYF.

With regard to this clonotype: At one end the junction does not follow the germline gene, possibly because of a read error. V and J are TRBV7-7 and TRBJ2-7; TRBD1 or TRBD2 may be the D gene (7 bases each). The CDR3 is 13 amino acids. CDR1 is SSHAT, CDR2 FNYEAQ, per germline (reference sequence). CDR3 sequence: CASSLTGEGEQYF. The CDR3, as DNA: TGTGCTAGCAGCTTAACAGGGGAGGGCGAGCAGTACTTC.

The chain is built from TRBV11-2 and TRBJ2-2; 11 bases are shared with TRBD2. CDR3 length: 17 residues. Germline CDR1 SGHAT, CDR2 FQNNGV. Trimming cost V 4 bases and J 7 bases; bases outside gene matches: 11. CDR3 sequence: CASSSGLSGRAGGELFF. The CDR3 region has the DNA TGTGCCAGCAGCTCTGGGCTTAGCGGGAGGGCTGGCGGGGAGCTGTTTTTT.

The V gene is TRBV6-1, the J gene TRBJ1-3; TRBD1 aligns across 8 bases. Germline V gene data show CDR1 as MNHNS and CDR2 as SASEGT. Losses at the gene ends were 1 base for V and 2 bases for J; bases not matched to a gene: 4. CDR3 length: 16 amino acids. The CDR3 loop is CASSEGTGWTGNTIYF. The CDR3 DNA follows: TGTGCCAGCAGTGAAGGGACAGGGTGGACTGGAAACACCATATATTTT.

This clonotype came up many times. The genes are TRBV2 and TRBJ2-1; TRBD1 matches 9 bases. The V gene's germline CDR1 is SNHLY and CDR2 FYNNEI. The CDR3 spans 17 residues. V lost 6 bases, J lost 8 bases, and 17 bases stayed unmatched. The CDR3 nucleotides are TGTGCCAGCAGCGAAACTTTACAGGGGGCGACGGGGGATGAGCAGTTCTTC. Translating gives CASSETLQGATGDEQFF.

The gene calls are TRBV6-6 and TRBJ1-2, with a possible D match to TRBD1 (5 bases). V lost 5 bases and J 4 bases, leaving 11 bases between the germline ends. Germline-derived CDR1 and CDR2 are MNHNY and SVGAGI (reference sequence). The CDR3 is made up of 13 amino acids. The CDR3 coding sequence is TGTGCCAGCAGTCCCGGGGGGATCTATGGCTACACCTTC. This codes for CASSPGGIYGYTF.

The chain links TRBV2 to TRBJ2-1, with TRBD2 matching over 13 bases. The CDR3 is 15 amino acids. Germline V gene data show CDR1 as SNHLY and CDR2 as FYNNEI. With 6 bases clipped from V and 12 bases from J, the junction kept 11 bases outside the gene matches. The CDR3 here is CASSRLAGGTDTQFF. For the CDR3, the DNA is TGTGCCAGCAGCCGACTAGCGGGGGGCACAGATACGCAGTTCTTC.

This clonotype was detected many times. This chain connects TRBV12-3 or TRBV12-4 to TRBJ2-4, with D perhaps given as TRBD1 or TRBD2 (5 bases each). The CDR3 runs 17 residues. V was clipped by 4 bases and J by 2 bases, with 18 bases between them. The CDR3 nucleotides are TGTGCCAGCAGTTCGTCCGGGCCATGGGGACCCAAAAACATTCAGTACTTC. This codes for CASSSSGPWGPKNIQYF.

V and J are TRBV6-4 and TRBJ2-2, with 8 positions matching TRBD2. Germline V gene lookup returns CDR1 MRHNA and CDR2 SNTAGT. There are 14 residues in the CDR3. V lost 4 bases and J lost 6; bases outside the gene matches: 4. The CDR3 bases are TGTGCCAGCAGTGTAGAGGGACTAGCCGGGGAGCTGTTTTTT. Protein product: CASSVEGLAGELFF.

This rearrangement joins TRBV20-1 to TRBJ1-6; D perhaps matches TRBD1 (6 bases). CDR1 and CDR2 from the germline V gene are DFQATT and SNEGSKA (reference sequence). The length of the CDR3 is 16 residues. V was pared by 6 bases and J by 0 bases, with 15 bases between. CDR3 loop: CSAQDSQSSYNSPLHF. In nucleotides, the CDR3 is TGCAGTGCCCAGGACAGCCAGAGCTCCTATAATTCACCCCTCCACTTT.

The chain joins TRBV5-1 to TRBJ1-6, with 8 positions matching TRBD1. V dropped 0 bases and J dropped 10; count of bases not matched to a gene: 12. This CDR3 has 17 residues. Germline lookup yields CDR1 SGHRS and CDR2 YFSETQ. CDR3 DNA sequence: TGCGCCAGCAGCTTGGGGGATTCGGACAGGGTTTTGTCACCCCTCCACTTT. Translated: CASSLGDSDRVLSPLHF.

This clonotype was detected ten times or more. V usage is TRBV4-3 and J usage is TRBJ1-6, with 7 bases identical to TRBD1. V shed 0 bases and J 1 base; nucleotides not matched to a gene: 3. This CDR3 comprises 17 residues. Germline V gene sequence: CDR1 LGHNA, CDR2 YSLEER. The CDR3 region is CASSQEKGASYNSPLHF. CDR3 DNA sequence: TGCGCCAGCAGCCAAGAGAAGGGGGCTTCCTATAATTCACCCCTCCACTTT.

This clonotype was recorded at least ten times. The V gene is TRBV3-1, the J gene TRBJ1-2, with TRBD1 matching over 9 bases. Germline assignment: CDR1 LGHDT and CDR2 YNNKEL (reference sequence). This CDR3 spans 13 amino acids. V lost 6 bases and J lost 8; bases outside the gene matches: 7. Written as DNA, the CDR3 is TGTGCCAGCAGTAAAACAGGGGGCGCGGGCTACACCTTC. Translated: CASSKTGGAGYTF.

This clonotype came up a few times. The chain links TRBV20-1 to TRBJ1-1; D is uncertain. V was trimmed by 5 bases and J by 0 bases, leaving 13 bases between them. Germline lookup yields CDR1 DFQATT and CDR2 SNEGSKA (reference sequence). The CDR3 has 14 amino acids. The CDR3 protein is CSARAPKLNTEAFF. The CDR3 DNA reads as TGCAGTGCTCGAGCCCCCAAATTGAACACTGAAGCTTTCTTT.

V is TRBV12-3 or TRBV12-4 and J is TRBJ2-6, with D uncertain. V was shortened by 6 bases and J by 3 bases, with 9 bases between the two germline ends. There are 14 residues in the CDR3. Here the CDR3 reads CASRQSFGANVLTF. The CDR3 DNA reads as TGTGCCAGCAGACAGAGCTTTGGGGCCAACGTCCTGACTTTC.

This chain connects TRBV15 to TRBJ1-2, with 8 positions matching TRBD1. The J segment lost 2 bases and the V segment lost 6 bases, leaving 2 bases of the junction unmatched. The CDR3 is made up of 13 amino acids. In germline, CDR1 is LNHNV, CDR2 YYDKDF (reference sequence). The CDR3 nucleotides read TGTGCCACCAGTAGACAGGGGAACTATGGCTACACCTTC. Translated, it gives CATSRQGNYGYTF.

The chain links TRBV10-2 to TRBJ1-1; no clear D gene. V was shortened by 4 bases and J by 8 bases, with 17 bases between the two germline ends. CDR3 size: 14 residues. Germline values: CDR1 WSHSY, CDR2 SAAADI. DNA of the CDR3: TGCGCCAGCAGTGCGGCTGGTGAGGAGGGAGAAGCTTTCTTT. It encodes CASSAAGEEGEAFF.

This chain uses TRBV11-2 with TRBJ2-2, with D hard to call. V lost 3 bases and J 8 bases, leaving 7 bases between the germline ends. Germline lookup yields CDR1 SGHAT and CDR2 FQNNGV. The length of the CDR3 is 12 residues. The CDR3 region is CASSFSSGELFF. In DNA, the CDR3 is TGTGCCAGCAGCTTTTCTTCAGGGGAGCTGTTTTTT.

The genes are TRBV7-3 and TRBJ2-5; the D gene is possibly TRBD1 (7 bases). Germline V CDR1 and CDR2: SGHTA, FQGTGA. Trimming cost V 5 bases and J 5 bases, with 15 bases left between them. The CDR3 loop spans 14 amino acids. CDR3: CASSSQGGTETQYF. The CDR3, as DNA: TGTGCCAGCAGCAGCCAGGGGGGAACGGAGACCCAGTACTTC.

This chain joins TRBV29-1 and TRBJ2-5; 8 bases align to TRBD2. The CDR3 loop spans 13 amino acids. Germline V gene lookup returns CDR1 SQVTM and CDR2 ANQGSEA. The V and J ends lost 3 bases and 7 bases, in that order; junction bases with no gene match: 7. CDR3 amino acids: CSVEEYLAGTQYF. The CDR3 DNA reads as TGCAGCGTTGAGGAGTATCTAGCGGGGACCCAGTACTTC.

There are many counts of this clonotype. The rearrangement joins TRBV5-8 to TRBJ1-2; the match to TRBD1 covers 8 bases. The junction had 0 bases not matched to a gene; V was cut back by 0 bases and J by 2 bases. CDR1 is SGHTS, CDR2 YDEGEE, per germline. This CDR3 comprises 14 residues. The CDR3 sequence is CASSLGTGNYGYTF. CDR3 DNA: TGTGCCAGCAGCTTGGGGACAGGGAACTATGGCTACACCTTC.

About this clonotype itself: The junction and the germline gene differ at one end; a read error may be behind it. The chain joins TRBV7-7 to TRBJ2-5; 7 bases align to TRBD2. CDR1 SSHAT and CDR2 FNYEAQ come from the germline V gene (reference sequence). The CDR3 sequence is 15 residues long. The CDR3 DNA follows: TGTGCTAGCAGCTTAGAAGCGGGGCCGCAAGAGACCCAGTACTTC. Its protein product is CASSLEAGPQETQYF.

As concerns this clonotype: The final CDR3 position lacks the conserved phenylalanine or tryptophan, pointing to a likely read error. Because the CDR3's place on the DNA is in doubt, the DNA is left out and the CDR3 is given as listed by TCRdb. The J gene is TRBJ2-6, the V gene TRBV5-4. CDR1 and CDR2 from the germline V gene are SGHNT and YYREEE (reference sequence). A total of 8 residues make up the CDR3, ends included. The CDR3 spells CASSTGTS.

At least ten counts were recorded for this clonotype. A much larger clone is a single base away; this may be a read error. The chain joins TRBV6-5 to TRBJ2-3, with 8 bases matching TRBD1. The junction had 5 bases not matched to a gene; V was cut back by 5 bases and J by 4 bases. Germline V gene lookup returns CDR1 MNHEY and CDR2 SVGAGI. CDR3 length equals 14 residues. CDR3 DNA sequence: TGTGCCAGCAGTCCAGGGGGCGCCGCAGATACGCAGTATTTT. Its translation is CASSPGGAADTQYF.